This T cell receptor beta chain was documented in a study of T cell responses to AZD1222 COVID-19 vaccine. The assay was immunoSEQ multiplex PCR, and TCRdb's table has in-frame clones only and misses some. The sample includes 100,000 to 150,000 clones, approximately 85% seen only once; the top ten take about 7.9%. Per germline, CDR1 LGHDT and CDR2 YNNKEL (reference sequence). V shed 4 bases, J shed 15 bases, and the junction held 9 bases outside the gene matches. The CDR3 is made up of 13 amino acids. Notes on the study in general: Across spike, vaccine-associated CD4 TCRs were found, dominant at 160-218 and 743-854. Unmutated variant regions are reportedly the target of nearly half of TCRs that are spike-specific.

This clone appeared a few times. Its matching antigen is unknown. Material: peripheral blood, obtained 28 days after the second dose of the MenACWY control vaccine. This chain uses TRBV3-1 (or the pseudogene TRBV3-2) with TRBJ1-6, with TRBD1 identical over 7 bases. The TCR originated in an adult who received the MenACWY meningococcal vaccine as a control. The DNA for the CDR3 is TGTGCCAGCAGCCCCCAAGGGGGACAGTACCTCCACTTT. Protein sequence: CASSPQGGQYLHF.